This T cell receptor beta chain was captured in a study of shared T cell receptors in the human thymus. Libraries were prepared by immunoSEQ multiplex PCR; TCRdb keeps only in-frame clonotypes and omits some of them. The data contain about 660,000 clones, approximately 87% of them seen just once; the ten biggest clones take up 0.0085% to 0.012%. The CDR3 contains 15 residues. V was pared by 4 bases and J by 2 bases, with 14 bases between. The germline V gene has CDR1 MNHEY and CDR2 SMNVEV (reference sequence). This clone showed up just once. This same sample was also part of a study on human thymus T cells. Per that paper: Donor material was obtained from healthy Finnish infants undergoing corrective surgery for congenital heart defects. The thymus tissue came from resections taken during corrective heart surgery. V and J genes seemed to be used with bias in thymic and blood repertoires. Thymic repertoires from unrelated individuals overlapped highly, related research reported.

The sequence was collected from a boy under two years old with a congenital heart defect. The sequenced material came from thymocytes. V is TRBV27 and J is TRBJ1-2, with D maybe TRBD1 (6 bases). CDR3 loop: CASSWGRGTNYGYTF. The CDR3 DNA reads as TGTGCCAGCAGTTGGGGGAGAGGGACAAACTATGGCTACACCTTC.